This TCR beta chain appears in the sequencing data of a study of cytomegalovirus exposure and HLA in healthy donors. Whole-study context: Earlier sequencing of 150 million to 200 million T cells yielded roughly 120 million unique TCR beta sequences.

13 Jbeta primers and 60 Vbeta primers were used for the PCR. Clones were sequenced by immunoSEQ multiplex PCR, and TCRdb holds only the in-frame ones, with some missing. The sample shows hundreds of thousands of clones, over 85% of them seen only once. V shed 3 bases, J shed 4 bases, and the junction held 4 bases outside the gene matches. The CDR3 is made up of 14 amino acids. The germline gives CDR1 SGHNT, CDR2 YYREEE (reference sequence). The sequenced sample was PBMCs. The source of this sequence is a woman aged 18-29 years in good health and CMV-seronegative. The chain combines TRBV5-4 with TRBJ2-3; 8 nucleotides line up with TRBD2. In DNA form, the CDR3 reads TGTGCCAGCAGCTGGACTAGCAGCGCAGATACGCAGTATTTT. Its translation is CASSWTSSADTQYF.